This T cell receptor beta chain stems from a study of blood T cell repertoires in COVID-19. Here immunoSEQ multiplex PCR was the method, and the copy in TCRdb shows in-frame clones only, minus some. This sample yields around 68,000 clones, of which about 90% are seen a single time; less than 2.5% belongs to the top ten. V lost 4 bases to trimming and J lost 4 bases; unmatched junction nucleotides: 23. Germline CDR1 reads MDHEN; CDR2 reads SYDVKM. The CDR3 is made up of 20 amino acids. The genes are TRBV28 and TRBJ1-2; 8 bases line up with TRBD1. The origin of this receptor is a human donor in a cohort sampled during active COVID-19. Source material: peripheral blood. CDR3 amino acids: CASSSHQLTGVKGKGYGYTF. CDR3 nucleotides: TGTGCCAGCAGTTCCCATCAGCTGACAGGGGTCAAAGGCAAGGGCTATGGCTACACCTTC.